This record looks at one T cell receptor (beta chain) sequence and its context. Here immunoSEQ multiplex PCR was the method, and the copy in TCRdb shows in-frame clones only, minus some. The sample contains roughly 72,000 clones, over 80% of which appear only once. This record comes from a study of blood T cell repertoires in COVID-19. As for the study in general: Material from acute and convalescent COVID-19 was sourced from the United States, Italy and Spain. PBMCs, B-cell-depleted T cells, or T cells were the source of the cDNA or gDNA that made up the material.

The receptor's source is a woman of 80 years or more with acute or convalescent COVID-19. Sequencing was done on a sample of peripheral blood.

CDR3 sequence (DNA): TGTGCCACTAACAGGGCTCGCACAGATACGCAGTATTTT. Its protein product is CATNRARTDTQYF. The chain combines TRBV19 with TRBJ2-3, with D possibly TRBD1 on 6 matching bases. V gave up 10 bases and J gave up 1 base, with 12 bases separating them. Germline assignment: CDR1 LNHDA and CDR2 SQIVND (reference sequence). CDR3 length: 13 amino acids.